The 19 T cell receptor beta chains below all came from one sample that was sequenced in a study of blood T cells in healthy people across ages. A second PCR of 7 to 11 cycles used a sample-barcoded 5' primer and a J-beta primer mix. TCRdb ran MiXCR on the 5' RACE reads and lists one entry per CDR3 protein. Of 600,000 to 650,000 distinct CDR3 sequences listed, roughly 50% are singletons. Sequencing was carried out using blood. The receptors were sampled from a man in his 60s in good health.

CDR3 bases: TGTGCCAGCAGTGAAAGGGCACGTGAGGGCGGCTACACCTTC. It translates to CASSERAREGGYTF. The J gene is TRBJ1-2, the V gene TRBV6-1; no firm D call. Germline V lookup: CDR1 MNHNS, CDR2 SASEGT. V lost 2 bases, J lost 8 bases, and 15 bases lay in between. CDR3 size: 14 residues.

The rearrangement uses TRBV15 and TRBJ2-1; 10 bases agree with TRBD2. Germline V gene lookup returns CDR1 LNHNV and CDR2 YYDKDF (reference sequence). The ends lost 10 bases at V and 10 bases at J; junction bases unmatched: 16. The CDR3 is made up of 15 amino acids. The CDR3 protein is CAIGLAVSQAGEQFF. CDR3 nucleotide sequence: TGTGCCATCGGACTAGCGGTTTCACAGGCGGGGGAGCAGTTCTTC.

Only a few counts were recorded for this clonotype. V gene TRBV29-1 combines with J gene TRBJ1-5; no firm D call. Germline values: CDR1 SQVTM, CDR2 ANQGSEA. V lost 5 bases and J lost 7, with 15 bases in between. There are 13 residues in the CDR3. As DNA, the CDR3 is TGCAGCGTTCACGCAGGCTCGGGACAGCCCCAGCATTTT. It translates to CSVHAGSGQPQHF.

V is TRBV4-1 and J is TRBJ2-7; D is possibly TRBD2 (7 bases). The CDR3 extends over 16 amino acids. Germline V CDR1 and CDR2: MGHRA, YSYEKL. V was pared by 5 bases and J by 1 base, with 18 bases between. The CDR3 loop is CASSVFSGGLSYEQYF. Here the CDR3 DNA reads TGCGCCAGCAGCGTTTTCTCCGGGGGGCTTTCCTACGAGCAGTACTTC.

The rearrangement joins TRBV6-5 to TRBJ2-2; tentatively, D is TRBD2 (6 bases). Per the germline V gene, CDR1 is MNHEY and CDR2 is SVGAGI. This CDR3 region has 14 residues. V lost 10 bases and J lost 2, with 14 bases in between. This CDR3 reads CATTPGSNTGELFF. The CDR3 DNA reads as TGTGCCACCACCCCCGGGAGTAACACCGGGGAGCTGTTTTTT.

This chain uses TRBV20-1 with TRBJ2-5; D is uncertain. Germline values: CDR1 DFQATT, CDR2 SNEGSKA (reference sequence). The V end was cut by 1 base, the J end by 5 bases, with 14 bases between. The CDR3 spans 14 residues. CDR3 coding DNA: TGCAGTGCTAGAGCCCACGTACAAGGGGAGACCCAGTACTTC. This translates into CSARAHVQGETQYF.

The chain uses TRBV7-2 and TRBJ2-5, with D tentatively TRBD1 (6 bases). V lost 5 bases and J lost 1, with 11 bases in between. This CDR3 is built from 14 residues. Germline V gene data show CDR1 as SGHTA and CDR2 as FQGNSA. This CDR3 is CASSRQALQETQYF. CDR3 in DNA: TGTGCCAGCAGCCGACAGGCCCTCCAAGAGACCCAGTACTTC. Using reference TRBV7-2 and TRBJ2-5 for the parts outside the CDR3, the full variable domain is GAGVSQSPSNKVTEKGKDVELRCDPISGHTALYWYRQSLGQGLEFLIYFQGNSAPDKSGLPSDRFSAERTGGSVSTLTIQRTQQEDSAVYLCASSRQALQETQYFGPGTRLLVL.

This clonotype came up a few times. The chain links TRBV12-3 or TRBV12-4 to TRBJ1-4; 7 nucleotides match TRBD1. J gave up 13 bases and V 7 bases, and 6 bases lay outside the gene matches. There are 11 residues in the CDR3. DNA for the CDR3: TGTGCCAGCACCGACAGGGTGACACTGTTTTTT. Amino acids: CASTDRVTLFF.

The table lists this clonotype with a few counts. The rearrangement joins TRBV6-1 to TRBJ2-7, with D unresolved. There are 12 residues in the CDR3. Germline lookup yields CDR1 MNHNS and CDR2 SASEGT. The V and J ends lost 4 bases and 4 bases respectively, with 8 bases between them. CDR3 nucleotides: TGTGCCAGCAGTGCGACGCGGTACGAGCAGTACTTC. This sequence encodes CASSATRYEQYF.

This clonotype was seen only a few times. The chain uses TRBV7-9 and TRBJ1-1; no reliable D call. Germline values: CDR1 SEHNR, CDR2 FQNEAQ (reference sequence). This CDR3 has 10 amino acids. Trimming shortened V by 8 bases and J by 1 base, and 2 bases separated the two germline ends. CDR3 coding DNA: TGTGCCAGCGGGAACACTGAAGCTTTCTTT. Protein: CASGNTEAFF.

The DNA of the CDR3 is TGCAGTGCACGTGTTGGGACAGGGCAAGAGACCCAGTACTTC. Amino acid sequence: CSARVGTGQETQYF. The chain has TRBV20-1 and TRBJ2-5, with TRBD1 matching 9 bases. J lost 2 bases, V lost 6 bases, and 7 bases had no gene match. In germline, CDR1 is DFQATT, CDR2 SNEGSKA (reference sequence). The CDR3 loop spans 14 amino acids.

This clonotype was picked up a small number of times. The genes are TRBV3-1 and TRBJ2-7; D possibly corresponds to TRBD1 (6 bases). Germline CDR1 reads LGHDT; CDR2 reads YNNKEL (reference sequence). This CDR3 comprises 14 residues. The germline V and J ends were trimmed by 3 bases and 5 bases, with 14 bases remaining between them. CDR3: CASSQGTGRNEQYF. As DNA, the CDR3 is TGTGCCAGCAGCCAGGGCACAGGGCGCAACGAGCAGTACTTC.

A few counts support this clonotype. V usage is TRBV11-2 and J usage is TRBJ2-6; perhaps TRBD2 as D (5 bases). Trimming took off 0 bases at V and 0 bases at J, with 12 bases between the two ends. Germline values: CDR1 SGHAT, CDR2 FQNNGV. The CDR3 extends over 18 amino acids. The CDR3 nucleotides read TGTGCCAGCAGCTTAGATGCGGGCAGACGCTCTGGGGCCAACGTCCTGACTTTC. Amino acid sequence: CASSLDAGRRSGANVLTF.

This clonotype was counted many times. The rearrangement joins TRBV7-2 to TRBJ2-7, with D possibly TRBD1 on 6 matching bases. The CDR3 covers 14 residues. Germline-derived CDR1 and CDR2 are SGHTA and FQGNSA. V lost 1 base and J 3 bases, leaving 10 bases between the germline ends. The CDR3 region is CASSLEQGRYEQYF. The CDR3, as DNA: TGTGCCAGCAGCTTAGAACAGGGCCGCTACGAGCAGTACTTC.

The chain carries TRBV6-6 and TRBJ2-4; no clear D. TRBJ2-7 explains the end of the DNA better; the J call may be wrong. Looked up from germline, CDR1 is MNHNY and CDR2 is SVGAGI (reference sequence). This CDR3 contains 11 residues. The DNA for the CDR3 is TGTGCCAGCGAACGAGGCTACGAGCAGTACTTC. Translation: CASERGYEQYF.

This clonotype has more than one count but fewer than ten. This chain links TRBV12-5 with TRBJ2-5; 8 bases map to TRBD1. CDR3 size: 13 residues. Germline V gene data show CDR1 as LGHNT and CDR2 as FRNRAP. After removal of 6 bases from V and 7 bases from J, the junction contained 7 bases not matched to a gene. This chain's CDR3 is CASGNGQGRTQYF. CDR3 sequence (DNA): TGTGCTAGTGGAAACGGACAGGGAAGGACCCAGTACTTC.

Comments on this clonotype: The CDR3 ends on some other residue instead of the conserved phenylalanine or tryptophan, so this is likely a read error. The rearrangement uses TRBV12-3 or TRBV12-4 and TRBJ2-2; D unresolved. Trimming shortened V by 1 base and J by 1 base, and 4 bases separated the two germline ends. This CDR3 contains 14 residues. The CDR3 DNA is TGTGCCAGCAGTTTAGGACAGAACACCGGGGAGCTGTTTTCT. Translation gives CASSLGQNTGELFS.

The sample holds a few counts of this clonotype. This chain connects TRBV29-1 to TRBJ2-1; maybe TRBD1 (5 bases). V lost 4 bases to trimming and J lost 2 bases, with 9 bases between them. The germline gives CDR1 SQVTM, CDR2 ANQGSEA. The CDR3 consists of 13 residues. As DNA, the CDR3 is TGCAGCGTTGCCTCCAGGGCCTACAATGAGCAGTTCTTC. Translated: CSVASRAYNEQFF.

The chain joins TRBV25-1 to TRBJ1-1, with D perhaps TRBD1 (6 bases). Germline V gene data show CDR1 as MGHDK and CDR2 as SYGVNS. The CDR3 extends over 15 amino acids. The V end lost 1 base, the J end lost 5 bases, and 14 bases lay between the germline ends. CDR3 sequence reads: CASSESGGAWTEAFF. In DNA, the CDR3 is TGTGCCAGCAGTGAATCGGGGGGGGCGTGGACTGAAGCTTTCTTT.